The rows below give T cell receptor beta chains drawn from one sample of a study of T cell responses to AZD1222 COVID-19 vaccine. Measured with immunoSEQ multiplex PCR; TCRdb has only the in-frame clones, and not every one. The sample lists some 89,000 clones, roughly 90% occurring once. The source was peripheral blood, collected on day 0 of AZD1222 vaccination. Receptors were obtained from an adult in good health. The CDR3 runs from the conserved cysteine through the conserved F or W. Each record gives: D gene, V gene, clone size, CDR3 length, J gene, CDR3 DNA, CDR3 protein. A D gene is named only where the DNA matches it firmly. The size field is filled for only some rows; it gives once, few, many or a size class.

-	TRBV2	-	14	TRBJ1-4	TGTGCCAGCGTTGACCAAACGGGTAATGAAAAACTGTTTTTT	CASVDQTGNEKLFF
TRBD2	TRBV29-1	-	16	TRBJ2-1	TGCAGCGTGGAACCGTTGGGTCTAGCGGGAGGAAATGAGCAGTTCTTC	CSVEPLGLAGGNEQFF
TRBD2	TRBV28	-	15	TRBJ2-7	TGTGCCAGCAGTTTATTAGCGGGAGTGGCCTACGAGCAGTACTTC	CASSLLAGVAYEQYF
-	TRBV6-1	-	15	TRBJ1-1	TGTGCCAGCAGTGACCTGGGACGTAGGAACACTGAAGCTTTCTTT	CASSDLGRRNTEAFF
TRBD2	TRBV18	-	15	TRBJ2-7	TGTGCCAGCTCACCAGGACTAGCGGGTGGCTACGAGCAGTACTTC	CASSPGLAGGYEQYF
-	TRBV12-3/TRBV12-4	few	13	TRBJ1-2	TGTGCCAGCAGTTTTCTAAATTCTCGGGGCTACACCTTC	CASSFLNSRGYTF
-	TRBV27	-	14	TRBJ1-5	TGTGCCAGCAGTCCCGGACCGCCCAATCAGCCCCAGCATTTT	CASSPGPPNQPQHF
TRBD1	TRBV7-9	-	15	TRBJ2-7	TGTGCCAGCAGTCGCACACAGGGGAGCTCCTACGAGCAGTACTTC	CASSRTQGSSYEQYF
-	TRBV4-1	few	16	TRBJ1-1	TGCGCCAGCAGCCAAGGACGAGGGGTGGGAAGGGCTGAAGCTTTCTTT	CASSQGRGVGRAEAFF
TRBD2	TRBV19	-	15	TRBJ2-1	TGTGCCAGTAGTCCCCTAGCGGGAGCTAACAATGAGCAGTTCTTC	CASSPLAGANNEQFF
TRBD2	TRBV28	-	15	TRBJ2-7	TGTGCCAGCAGCAGACTAGCGGGAGGTCCCTACGAGCAGTACTTC	CASSRLAGGPYEQYF
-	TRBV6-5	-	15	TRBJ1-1	TGTGCCAGCAGTTACTCTGGTGGCAGTCCCTATGAAGCTTTCTTT	CASSYSGGSPYEAFF
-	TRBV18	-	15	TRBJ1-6	TGTGCCAGCTCACCACCTGACGGGCCGGATTCACCCCTCCACTTT	CASSPPDGPDSPLHF
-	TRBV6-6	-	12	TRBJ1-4	TGTGCCAGCAACTTCGGGAGTGAAAAACTGTTTTTT	CASNFGSEKLFF
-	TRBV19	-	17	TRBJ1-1	TGTGCCAGTAGTATTTCCGGATGGGACGCCCCCAACACTGAAGCTTTCTTT	CASSISGWDAPNTEAFF
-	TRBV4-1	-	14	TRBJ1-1	TGCGCCAGCGCCTACGGACCGAGCAACACTGAAGCTTTCTTT	CASAYGPSNTEAFF
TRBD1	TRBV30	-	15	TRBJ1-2	TGTGCCTGGAGCGCCTCCGGGACAGCGCCCTATGGCTACACCTTC	CAWSASGTAPYGYTF
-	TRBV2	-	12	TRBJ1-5	TGTGCCAGGGGGGGCCCCAATCAGCCCCAGCATTTT	CARGGPNQPQHF
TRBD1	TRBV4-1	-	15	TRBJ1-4	TGCGCCAGCAGCCGACGGACAGGCGAAACTGAAAAACTGTTTTTT	CASSRRTGETEKLFF
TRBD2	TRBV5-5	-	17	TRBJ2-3	TGTGCCAGCAGCTCCGGACTAGCGGGGGGGGCGGCAGATACGCAGTATTTT	CASSSGLAGGAADTQYF
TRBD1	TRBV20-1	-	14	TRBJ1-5	TGCAGTGCTAGTTTGGGACAGGGTAATCAGCCCCAGCATTTT	CSASLGQGNQPQHF
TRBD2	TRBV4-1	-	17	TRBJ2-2	TGCGCCAGCAGCCGACCTCGGGCTAGCGGGGACACCGGGGAGCTGTTTTTT	CASSRPRASGDTGELFF
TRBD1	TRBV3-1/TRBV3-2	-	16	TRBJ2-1	TGTGCCAGCAGCCAACAGGGACAGGGAAGACACAATGAGCAGTTCTTC	CASSQQGQGRHNEQFF
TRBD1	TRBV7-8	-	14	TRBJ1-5	TGTGCCAGCAGCACGGGACAGGTTGTTATCCCCCAGCATTTT	CASSTGQVVIPQHF
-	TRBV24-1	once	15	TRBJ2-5	TGTGCCACCAGTGATCCCCGAGCCGGGGGCGAGACCCAGTACTTC	CATSDPRAGGETQYF
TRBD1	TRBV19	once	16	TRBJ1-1	TGTGCCAGTAGTAGGAGACAGGGGCCTCGTCGCACTGAAGCTTTCTTT	CASSRRQGPRRTEAFF
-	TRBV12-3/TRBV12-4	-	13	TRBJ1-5	TGTGCCAGCAGTTTACTCAGGGACCAGCCCCAGCATTTT	CASSLLRDQPQHF
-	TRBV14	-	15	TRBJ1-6	TGTGCCAGCAGCCAGAGACAGAGTTATAATTCACCCCTCCACTTT	CASSQRQSYNSPLHF
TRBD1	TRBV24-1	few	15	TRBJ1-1	TGTGCCACCAGTGATAACAGGGGGATGAACACTGAAGCTTTCTTT	CATSDNRGMNTEAFF